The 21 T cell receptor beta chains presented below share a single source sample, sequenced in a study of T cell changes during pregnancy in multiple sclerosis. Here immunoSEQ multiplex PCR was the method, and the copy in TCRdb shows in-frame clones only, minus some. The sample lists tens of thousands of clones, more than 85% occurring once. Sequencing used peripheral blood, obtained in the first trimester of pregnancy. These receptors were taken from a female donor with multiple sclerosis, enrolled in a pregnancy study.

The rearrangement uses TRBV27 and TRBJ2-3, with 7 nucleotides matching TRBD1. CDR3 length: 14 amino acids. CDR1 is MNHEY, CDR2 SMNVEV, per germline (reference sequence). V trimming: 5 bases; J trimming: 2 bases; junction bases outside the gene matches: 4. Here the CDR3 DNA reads TGTGCCAGCAGTCCGGGACAGATCACAGATACGCAGTATTTT. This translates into CASSPGQITDTQYF.

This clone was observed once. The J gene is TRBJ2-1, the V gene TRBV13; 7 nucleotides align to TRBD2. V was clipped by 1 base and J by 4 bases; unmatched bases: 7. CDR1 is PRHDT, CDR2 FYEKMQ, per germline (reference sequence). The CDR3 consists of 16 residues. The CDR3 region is CASSLEREVRYNEQFF. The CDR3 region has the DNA TGTGCCAGCAGCTTAGAACGGGAGGTGAGGTACAATGAGCAGTTCTTC.

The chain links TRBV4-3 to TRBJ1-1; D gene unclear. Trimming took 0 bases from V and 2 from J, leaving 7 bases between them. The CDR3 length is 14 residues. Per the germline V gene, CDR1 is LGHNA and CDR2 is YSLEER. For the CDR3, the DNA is TGCGCCAGCAGCCAAGAGAGGGATAACACTGAAGCTTTCTTT. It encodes CASSQERDNTEAFF.

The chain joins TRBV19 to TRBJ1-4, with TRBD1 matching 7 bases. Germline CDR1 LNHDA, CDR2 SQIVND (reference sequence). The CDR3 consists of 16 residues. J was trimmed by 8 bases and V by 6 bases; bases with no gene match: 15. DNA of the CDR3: TGTGCCAGTAGAACCCGACTGGCAGGGGGGAGGGAAAAACTGTTTTTT. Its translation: CASRTRLAGGREKLFF.

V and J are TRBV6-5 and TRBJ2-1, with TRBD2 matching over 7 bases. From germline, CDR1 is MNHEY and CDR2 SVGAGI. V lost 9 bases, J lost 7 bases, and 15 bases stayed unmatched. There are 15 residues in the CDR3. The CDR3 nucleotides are TGTGCCAGTCTCGGGACGTGGGGGAGGGCTAATGAGCAGTTCTTC. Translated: CASLGTWGRANEQFF.

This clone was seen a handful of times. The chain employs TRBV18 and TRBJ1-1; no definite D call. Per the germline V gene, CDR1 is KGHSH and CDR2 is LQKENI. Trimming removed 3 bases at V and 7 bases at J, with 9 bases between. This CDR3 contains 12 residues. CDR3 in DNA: TGTGCCAGCTCACCTCGTGGGCTTGAAGCTTTCTTT. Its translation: CASSPRGLEAFF.

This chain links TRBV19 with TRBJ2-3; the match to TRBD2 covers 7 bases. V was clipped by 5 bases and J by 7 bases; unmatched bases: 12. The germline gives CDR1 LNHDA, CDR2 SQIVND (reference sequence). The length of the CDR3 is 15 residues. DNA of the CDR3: TGTGCCAGTAGTGGAAGGGGCATCGGGAGGAATACGCAGTATTTT. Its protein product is CASSGRGIGRNTQYF.

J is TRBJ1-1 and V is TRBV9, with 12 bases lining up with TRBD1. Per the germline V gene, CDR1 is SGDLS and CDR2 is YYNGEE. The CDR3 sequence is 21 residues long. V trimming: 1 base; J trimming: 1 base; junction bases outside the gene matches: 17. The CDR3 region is CASSVPGQGAVGVRENTEAFF. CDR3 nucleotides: TGTGCCAGCAGCGTACCGGGACAGGGGGCGGTCGGGGTAAGGGAGAACACTGAAGCTTTCTTT.

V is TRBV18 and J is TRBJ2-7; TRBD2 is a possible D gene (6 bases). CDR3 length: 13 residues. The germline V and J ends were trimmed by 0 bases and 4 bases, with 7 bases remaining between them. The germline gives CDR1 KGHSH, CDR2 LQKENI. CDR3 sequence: CASSPPGGYEQYF. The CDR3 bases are TGTGCCAGCTCACCACCGGGGGGATACGAGCAGTACTTC.

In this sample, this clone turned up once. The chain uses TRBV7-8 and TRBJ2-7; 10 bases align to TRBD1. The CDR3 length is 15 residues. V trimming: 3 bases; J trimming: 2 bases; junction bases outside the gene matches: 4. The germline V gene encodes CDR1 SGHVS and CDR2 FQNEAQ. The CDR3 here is CASSFDRGQTYEQYF. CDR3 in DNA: TGTGCCAGCAGCTTTGACAGGGGGCAGACCTACGAGCAGTACTTC.

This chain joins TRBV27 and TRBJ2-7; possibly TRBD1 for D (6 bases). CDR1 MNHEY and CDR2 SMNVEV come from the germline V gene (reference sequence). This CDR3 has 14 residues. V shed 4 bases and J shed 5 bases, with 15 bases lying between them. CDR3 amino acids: CASSSPGQTHEQYF. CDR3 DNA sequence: TGTGCCAGCAGTTCCCCGGGACAAACCCACGAGCAGTACTTC.

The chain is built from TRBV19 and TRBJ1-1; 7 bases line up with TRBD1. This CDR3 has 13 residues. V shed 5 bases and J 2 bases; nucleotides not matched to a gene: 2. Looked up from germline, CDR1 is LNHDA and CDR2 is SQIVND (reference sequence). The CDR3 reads CASSWDRNTEAFF. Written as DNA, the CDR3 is TGTGCCAGTAGTTGGGACAGAAACACTGAAGCTTTCTTT.

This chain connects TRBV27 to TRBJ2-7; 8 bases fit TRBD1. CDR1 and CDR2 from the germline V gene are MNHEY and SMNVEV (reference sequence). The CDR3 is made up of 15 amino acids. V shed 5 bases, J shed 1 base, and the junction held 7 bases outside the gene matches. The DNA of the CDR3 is TGTGCCAGCAGTCCGCGGACAGGGCGTTCCTACGAGCAGTACTTC. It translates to CASSPRTGRSYEQYF.

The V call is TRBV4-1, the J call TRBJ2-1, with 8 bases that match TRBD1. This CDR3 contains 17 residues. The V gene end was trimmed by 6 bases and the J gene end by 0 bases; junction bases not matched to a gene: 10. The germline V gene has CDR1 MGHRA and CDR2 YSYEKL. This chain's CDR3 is CASRDRERSSSYNEQFF. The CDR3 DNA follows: TGCGCCAGCAGGGACAGGGAAAGGTCCAGCTCCTACAATGAGCAGTTCTTC.

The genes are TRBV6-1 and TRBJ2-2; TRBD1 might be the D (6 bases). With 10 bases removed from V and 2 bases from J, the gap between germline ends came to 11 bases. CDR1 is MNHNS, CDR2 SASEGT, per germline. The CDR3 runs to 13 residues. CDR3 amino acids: CAIGQLNTGELFF. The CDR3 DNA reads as TGTGCCATAGGACAGCTTAACACCGGGGAGCTGTTTTTT.

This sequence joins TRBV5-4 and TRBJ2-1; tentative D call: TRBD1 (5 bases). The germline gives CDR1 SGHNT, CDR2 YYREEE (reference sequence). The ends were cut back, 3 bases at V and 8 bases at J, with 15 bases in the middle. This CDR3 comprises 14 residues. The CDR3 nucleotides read TGTGCCAGCAGCTCGCCTCTAGGCAGGGATGAGCAGTTCTTC. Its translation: CASSSPLGRDEQFF.

CDR3 residues: CATSRDRDREFSYNEQFF. DNA for the CDR3: TGTGCCACCAGCAGAGATCGGGACAGGGAGTTTTCGTACAATGAGCAGTTCTTC. The chain joins TRBV15 to TRBJ2-1, with 9 bases that match TRBD1. The germline gives CDR1 LNHNV, CDR2 YYDKDF (reference sequence). V was pared by 0 bases and J by 4 bases, with 10 bases of the junction left unmatched. The CDR3 covers 18 residues.

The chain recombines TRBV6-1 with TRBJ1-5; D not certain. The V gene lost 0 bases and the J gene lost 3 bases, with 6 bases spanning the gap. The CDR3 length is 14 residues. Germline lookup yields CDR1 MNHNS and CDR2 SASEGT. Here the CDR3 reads CASSEAPDNQPQHF. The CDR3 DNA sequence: TGTGCCAGCAGTGAAGCCCCAGACAATCAGCCCCAGCATTTT.

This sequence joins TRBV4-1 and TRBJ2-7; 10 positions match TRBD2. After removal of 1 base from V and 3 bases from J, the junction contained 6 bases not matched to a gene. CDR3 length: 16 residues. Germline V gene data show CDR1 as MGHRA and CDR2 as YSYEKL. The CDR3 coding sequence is TGCGCCAGCAGCCAAGCGCGGACTAGCGGACTCTACGAGCAGTACTTC. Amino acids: CASSQARTSGLYEQYF.

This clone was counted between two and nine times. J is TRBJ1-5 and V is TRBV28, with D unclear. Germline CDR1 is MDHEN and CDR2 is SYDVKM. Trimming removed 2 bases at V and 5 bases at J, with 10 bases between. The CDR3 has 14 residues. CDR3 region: CASSLGQIHQPQHF. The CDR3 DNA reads TGTGCCAGCAGTTTAGGTCAGATACATCAGCCCCAGCATTTT.

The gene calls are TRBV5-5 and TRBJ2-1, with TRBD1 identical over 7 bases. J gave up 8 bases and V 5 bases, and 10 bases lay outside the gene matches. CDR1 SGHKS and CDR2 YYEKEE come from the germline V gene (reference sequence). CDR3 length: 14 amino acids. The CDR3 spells CASRVDRVHDEQFF. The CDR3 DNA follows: TGTGCCAGCAGGGTTGACAGGGTACACGATGAGCAGTTCTTC.